This TCR beta chain was documented in a study of T cell responses to AZD1222 COVID-19 vaccine. Findings and limits, study-wide: Just a handful of people given AZD1222 tested seropositive at baseline. Spike-specific TCR repertoires showed rising breadth and depth after two AZD1222 doses. Most donors were white British and more were female, and clonal diversity was possibly underestimated.

Assay: immunoSEQ multiplex PCR; the TCRdb copy retains only in-frame clones and omits some. Found here are under 150,000 clones, about nine tenths of them singletons; the top ten hold under 2%. To note about this clone: Its antigen is currently unknown.

This CDR3 is built from 14 residues. Trimming removed 4 bases at V and 2 bases at J, with 9 bases between. Germline V gene lookup returns CDR1 MNHEY and CDR2 SVGAGI. This TCR derives from an adult who received the AZD1222 COVID-19 vaccine. The sample consisted of peripheral blood, taken 28 days after the second AZD1222 dose. The V gene is TRBV6-5, the J gene TRBJ1-5; D remains unclear. As DNA, the CDR3 is TGTGCCAGCAGTTCCCGGTGGGGCAATCAGCCCCAGCATTTT. Its translation is CASSSRWGNQPQHF.